This paragraph reports one T cell receptor (beta chain). Here immunoSEQ multiplex PCR was the method, and the copy in TCRdb shows in-frame clones only, minus some. The table has 20,000 or so clones, over 70% seen once. The sample is drawn from a study of OX40 agonist ivuxolimab in advanced cancers. Study-wide background: Patients received ivuxolimab, an agonistic anti-OX40 (CD134) antibody.

V lost 0 bases to trimming and J lost 4 bases, with 16 bases between them. Germline V gene sequence: CDR1 SGHNT, CDR2 YYREEE (reference sequence). The CDR3 is made up of 16 amino acids. The rearrangement joins TRBV5-4 to TRBJ1-1; D unclear. Here the sequenced sample was CD4+ or CD8+ T cells sorted from blood, taken in a trial of the OX40 agonist ivuxolimab. The clonotype comes from an adult with an advanced solid tumor such as melanoma, head and neck, liver or kidney cancer. The CDR3 DNA follows: TGTGCCAGCAGCTTGGAAATGGGAATGGGTGGCACTGAAGCTTTCTTT. Its protein is CASSLEMGMGGTEAFF.